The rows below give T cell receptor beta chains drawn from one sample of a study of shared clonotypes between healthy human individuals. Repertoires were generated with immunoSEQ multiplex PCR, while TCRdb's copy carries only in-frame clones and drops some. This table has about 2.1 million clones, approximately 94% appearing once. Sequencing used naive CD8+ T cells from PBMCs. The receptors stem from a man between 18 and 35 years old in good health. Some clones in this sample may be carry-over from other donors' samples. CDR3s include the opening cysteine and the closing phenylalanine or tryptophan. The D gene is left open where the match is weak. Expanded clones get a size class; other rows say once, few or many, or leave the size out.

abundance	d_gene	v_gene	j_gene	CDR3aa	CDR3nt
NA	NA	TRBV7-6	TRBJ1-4	CASSLGDPGLEDGKLFF	TGTGCCAGCAGCTTAGGGGATCCGGGGTTGGAGGATGGAAAACTGTTTTTT
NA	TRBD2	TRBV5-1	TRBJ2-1	CASTHGPGGLDEQFF	TGCGCCAGCACCCACGGGCCGGGAGGTCTAGATGAGCAGTTCTTC
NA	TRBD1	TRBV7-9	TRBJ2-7	CASSQDRGQGAYEQYF	TGTGCCAGCAGCCAGGACCGGGGTCAGGGGGCCTACGAGCAGTACTTC
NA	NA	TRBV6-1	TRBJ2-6	CASSGFRGPGANVLTF	TGTGCCAGCAGTGGTTTCAGGGGCCCTGGGGCCAACGTCCTGACTTTC
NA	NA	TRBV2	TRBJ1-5	CASSEGRGNQPQHF	TGTGCCAGCAGTGAAGGCAGGGGTAATCAGCCCCAGCATTTT
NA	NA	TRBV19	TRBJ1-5	CASSTNLGGAKPQHF	TGTGCCAGTAGCACTAACCTGGGGGGCGCGAAGCCCCAGCATTTT
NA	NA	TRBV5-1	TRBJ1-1	CASRQGNTEAFF	TGCGCCAGCAGGCAAGGGAACACTGAAGCTTTCTTT
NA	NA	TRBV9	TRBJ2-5	CASSVGGSGAQETQYF	TGTGCCAGCAGCGTAGGGGGCTCTGGAGCGCAAGAGACCCAGTACTTC
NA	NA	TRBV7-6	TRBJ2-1	CASSLEVASPHEQFF	TGTGCCAGCAGCTTAGAGGTGGCTAGCCCCCATGAGCAGTTCTTC
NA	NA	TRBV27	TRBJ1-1	CASSLWGGETEAFF	TGTGCCAGCAGTTTATGGGGTGGTGAAACTGAAGCTTTCTTT
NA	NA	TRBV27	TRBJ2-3	CASSFQTLPDTQYF	TGTGCCAGCAGTTTCCAGACACTTCCAGATACGCAGTATTTT
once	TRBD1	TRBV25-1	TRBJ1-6	CASSWGQGDSPLHF	TGTGCCAGCAGTTGGGGACAGGGTGATTCACCCCTCCACTTT
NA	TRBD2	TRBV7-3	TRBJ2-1	CASSSEREGLSEQFF	TGTGCCAGCAGCTCCGAGCGGGAGGGTCTTAGTGAGCAGTTCTTC
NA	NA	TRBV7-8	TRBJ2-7	CASSRTYEQYF	TGTGCCAGCAGCAGAACCTACGAGCAGTACTTC
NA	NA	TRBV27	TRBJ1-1	CASSLRGPGTEAFF	TGTGCCAGCAGTTTGCGGGGACCGGGGACTGAAGCTTTCTTT
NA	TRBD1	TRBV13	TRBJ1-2	CASSYDRGYGYTF	TGTGCCAGCAGCTACGACAGGGGTTATGGCTACACCTTC
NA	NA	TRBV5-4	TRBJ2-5	CASSFGIGTQYF	TGTGCCAGCAGCTTTGGAATTGGGACCCAGTACTTC
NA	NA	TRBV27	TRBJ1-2	CASSYLGQNYGYTF	TGTGCCAGCAGTTACCTAGGGCAAAACTATGGCTACACCTTC
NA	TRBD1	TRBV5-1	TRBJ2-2	CASSYPRDRNTGELFF	TGCGCCAGCAGCTATCCCCGGGACAGGAACACCGGGGAGCTGTTTTTT
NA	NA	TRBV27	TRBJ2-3	CASSLSRSWSGTSTDTQYF	TGTGCCAGCAGTTTATCCCGGTCTTGGAGCGGAACTAGCACAGATACGCAGTATTTT
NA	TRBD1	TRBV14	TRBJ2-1	CASSDRDRTYNEQFF	TGTGCCAGCAGCGACCGGGACAGGACTTACAATGAGCAGTTCTTC
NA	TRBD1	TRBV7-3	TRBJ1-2	CASSLTGRGSFGYTF	TGTGCCAGCAGCTTAACAGGCAGGGGGAGCTTCGGCTACACCTTC
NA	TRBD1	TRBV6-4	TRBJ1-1	CASRENTLTGTGAPTEAFF	TGTGCCAGCAGAGAGAATACCTTAACCGGGACAGGGGCGCCCACTGAAGCTTTCTTT
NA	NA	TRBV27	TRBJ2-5	CASSTSTTLLETQYF	TGTGCCAGCAGTACCTCGACCACACTTCTAGAGACCCAGTACTTC
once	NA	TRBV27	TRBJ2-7	CASSYSSGEASYEQYF	TGTGCCAGCAGTTACTCCTCCGGGGAGGCATCCTACGAGCAGTACTTC
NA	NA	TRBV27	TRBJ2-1	CASSPTTPPYNEQFF	TGTGCCAGCAGTCCCACTACACCCCCCTACAATGAGCAGTTCTTC
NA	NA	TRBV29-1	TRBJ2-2	CSVGRANTGELFF	TGCAGCGTTGGGAGGGCGAACACCGGGGAGCTGTTTTTT
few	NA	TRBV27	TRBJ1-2	CASSLGEGEGYTF	TGTGCCAGCAGTTTGGGGGAAGGTGAGGGCTACACCTTC
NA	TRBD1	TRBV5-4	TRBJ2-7	CASSLGQGEYEQYF	TGTGCCAGCAGCTTGGGACAGGGGGAGTACGAGCAGTACTTC
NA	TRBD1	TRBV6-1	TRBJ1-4	CASSEHRGSTNEKLFF	TGTGCCAGCAGTGAGCACAGGGGCTCCACTAATGAAAAACTGTTTTTT
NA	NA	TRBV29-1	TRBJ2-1	CSVEDLGAASGVYNEQFF	TGCAGCGTTGAAGATCTGGGGGCGGCCTCCGGGGTATACAATGAGCAGTTCTTC
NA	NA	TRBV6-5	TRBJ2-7	CATGIRYEQYF	TGTGCCACGGGGATCCGCTACGAGCAGTACTTC
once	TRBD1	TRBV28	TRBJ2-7	CASSLSPGQGNYEQYF	TGTGCCAGCAGTTTATCCCCGGGACAGGGAAACTACGAGCAGTACTTC
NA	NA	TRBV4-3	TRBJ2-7	CASSQDRAERTGDEQYF	TGCGCCAGCAGCCAAGATCGTGCGGAAAGAACCGGGGACGAGCAGTACTTC
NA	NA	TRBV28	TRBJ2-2	CASSLSRTPVELFF	TGTGCCAGCAGTTTATCGCGGACCCCGGTGGAACTGTTTTTT
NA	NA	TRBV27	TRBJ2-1	CASSSPGEAYNEQFF	TGTGCCAGCAGTTCACCAGGGGAAGCCTACAATGAGCAGTTCTTC
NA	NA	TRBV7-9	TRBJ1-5	CASSLDSSNQPQHF	TGTGCCAGCAGCTTAGACAGTAGCAATCAGCCCCAGCATTTT
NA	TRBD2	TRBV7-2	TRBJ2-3	CASSLASGSTDTQYF	TGTGCCAGCAGCTTAGCTAGCGGGAGCACAGATACGCAGTATTTT
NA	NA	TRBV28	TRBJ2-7	CASSLSTWGTEQYF	TGTGCCAGCAGCCTATCAACGTGGGGGACCGAGCAGTACTTC
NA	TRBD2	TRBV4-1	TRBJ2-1	CASSPSGTSGNVREEQFF	TGCGCCAGCAGCCCCTCTGGGACTAGCGGGAACGTCAGGGAAGAGCAGTTCTTC
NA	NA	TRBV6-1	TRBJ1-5	CAIELRGDNQPQHF	TGTGCCATTGAGTTAAGGGGGGACAATCAGCCCCAGCATTTT
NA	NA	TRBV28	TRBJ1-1	CASFRVRGSPEAFF	TGTGCCAGCTTCCGGGTCAGGGGAAGCCCTGAAGCTTTCTTT
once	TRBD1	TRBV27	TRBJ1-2	CASGGQAGYGYTF	TGTGCCAGCGGAGGACAGGCCGGCTATGGCTACACCTTC
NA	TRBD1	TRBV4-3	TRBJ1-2	CASSQEQGALRGYTF	TGCGCCAGCAGCCAAGAGCAGGGGGCCCTCCGGGGCTACACCTTC
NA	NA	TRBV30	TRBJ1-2	CAFYSDGYTF	TGTGCCTTCTATAGTGATGGCTACACCTTC
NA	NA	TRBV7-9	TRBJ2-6	CASSLAGAPGANVLTF	TGTGCCAGCAGCTTAGCGGGTGCTCCTGGGGCCAACGTCCTGACTTTC
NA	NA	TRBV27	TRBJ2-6	CASSFNRGGPGANVLTF	TGTGCCAGCAGTTTCAACAGGGGAGGGCCTGGGGCCAACGTCCTGACTTTC
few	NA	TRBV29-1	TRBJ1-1	CSVEDLHSKGPEAFF	TGCAGCGTTGAAGATCTCCACAGTAAAGGCCCTGAAGCTTTCTTT
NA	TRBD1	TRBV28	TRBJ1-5	CASSSGQGADQPQHF	TGTGCCAGCAGTTCGGGACAGGGGGCGGATCAGCCCCAGCATTTT
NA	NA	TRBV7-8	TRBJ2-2	CASSLAGELFF	TGTGCCAGCAGCCTGGCCGGGGAGCTGTTTTTT
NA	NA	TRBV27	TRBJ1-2	CASSLRLGTNYGYTF	TGTGCCAGCAGTTTAAGGCTGGGAACTAACTATGGCTACACCTTC
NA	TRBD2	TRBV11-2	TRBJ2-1	CASSLDPAGVYNEQFF	TGTGCCAGCAGCTTAGATCCAGCGGGGGTCTACAATGAGCAGTTCTTC
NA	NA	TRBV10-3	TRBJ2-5	CAISESQQGRRETQYF	TGTGCCATCAGTGAGTCCCAACAGGGCCGCAGGGAGACCCAGTACTTC
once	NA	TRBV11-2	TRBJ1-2	CASSLDWGTGYGYTF	TGTGCCAGCAGCTTAGACTGGGGTACGGGCTATGGCTACACCTTC
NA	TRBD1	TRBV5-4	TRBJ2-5	CASSSGQGGYQETQYF	TGTGCCAGCAGCTCAGGACAGGGCGGGTACCAAGAGACCCAGTACTTC
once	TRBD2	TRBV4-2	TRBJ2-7	CASSQVGASGSVGYEQYF	TGTGCCAGCAGCCAAGTCGGCGCTAGCGGGAGCGTGGGGTACGAGCAGTACTTC
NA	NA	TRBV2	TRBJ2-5	CASSEGGRLGGAGETQYF	TGTGCCAGCAGTGAAGGGGGGAGGTTGGGCGGAGCGGGAGAGACCCAGTACTTC
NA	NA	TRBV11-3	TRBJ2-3	CASSLGRSNADTQYF	TGTGCCAGCAGCTTGGGGCGGTCTAATGCAGATACGCAGTATTTT
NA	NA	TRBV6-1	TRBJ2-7	CASSPRGTAAYEQYF	TGTGCCAGCAGCCCCCGGGGGACGGCCGCCTACGAGCAGTACTTC